This T cell receptor (beta chain) was sequenced during a study of long-term antiretroviral therapy in people with HIV. An immunoSEQ assay, version v3.0, was performed at survey level. Sequenced by immunoSEQ multiplex PCR; TCRdb stores in-frame clones only, minus some. The profile shows some 27,000 clones, more than 70% of them singletons. The germline V and J ends were trimmed by 5 bases and 0 bases, with 13 bases remaining between them. CDR1 and CDR2 (germline): SGHTA, FQGNSA. The CDR3 sequence is 15 residues long. The input for sequencing was unsorted PBMCs, taken less than 5 years after starting antiretroviral therapy. The genes are TRBV7-2 and TRBJ1-2, with D unclear. The TCR sequence derives from a man aged 35 to 55 with HIV. CDR3 region: CASSAPPHSNYGYTF. Written as DNA, the CDR3 is TGTGCCAGCAGCGCACCCCCCCATTCTAACTATGGCTACACCTTC.